This TCR beta chain appears in the sequencing data of a study of T-cell reconstitution after alpha-beta-depleted transplantation in children. Preparation of the TCRbeta library used unique molecular identifiers. One entry per CDR3 protein, called by TCRdb with MiXCR from the PCR reads. The table has around 380,000 distinct CDR3 sequences, about 11% seen once. Germline CDR1 is SEHNR and CDR2 is FQNEAQ (reference sequence). Between the trimmed V and J ends, which lost 3 bases and 7 bases, there was a span of 15 bases. CDR3 length: 14 amino acids. The receptor comes from a human donor who donated a stem cell graft to a child with acute myeloid leukemia. The sample in question was PBMCs from the stem cell graft donor, obtained from the stem cell graft. This chain links TRBV7-9 with TRBJ1-2; no clear D. CDR3 coding DNA: TGTGCCAGCAGCTTGACGACGGGGAGTGTTGGCTACACCTTC. As protein: CASSLTTGSVGYTF.